The 16 T cell receptor beta chains presented below share a single source sample, sequenced in a study of cytomegalovirus exposure and HLA in healthy donors. The PCR made use of 60 Vbeta and 13 Jbeta primers. The assay was immunoSEQ multiplex PCR, and TCRdb's table has in-frame clones only and misses some. The sample shows about 93,000 clones, 77% of them seen only once. The sequencing sample was made of PBMCs. The receptors were gathered from a boy between 10 and 17 years old in good health and CMV-seronegative.

V gene TRBV7-2 combines with J gene TRBJ2-1; a possible D gene is TRBD1 (5 bases). V was trimmed by 5 bases and J by 5 bases, leaving 13 bases between them. This CDR3 spans 14 amino acids. Germline V CDR1 and CDR2: SGHTA, FQGNSA. CDR3 bases: TGTGCCAGCAGCCCCGGACAACTGCACAATGAGCAGTTCTTC. As protein: CASSPGQLHNEQFF.

The chain uses TRBV7-9 and TRBJ2-3; D is unclear. Germline CDR1 is SEHNR and CDR2 is FQNEAQ (reference sequence). V shed 3 bases and J shed 0 bases, with 7 bases lying between them. The CDR3 extends over 14 amino acids. The chain's CDR3 is CASSFVQSTDTQYF. CDR3 nucleotides: TGTGCCAGCAGCTTTGTCCAAAGCACAGATACGCAGTATTTT.

The rearrangement links TRBV6-1 to TRBJ1-2; perhaps TRBD1 as D (6 bases). This CDR3 is 14 amino acids long. The V gene's germline CDR1 is MNHNS and CDR2 SASEGT. Trimming pared 6 bases from V and 8 bases from J, leaving 19 bases between. The CDR3 DNA follows: TGTGCCAGCAGACCCCCGGGGCAGGGGAAGGGCTACACCTTC. Translation: CASRPPGQGKGYTF.

In its sample, this clone was seen once. The chain uses TRBV7-9 and TRBJ1-1; no clear D. Germline V gene lookup returns CDR1 SEHNR and CDR2 FQNEAQ (reference sequence). This CDR3 region has 12 residues. V shed 4 bases and J shed 4 bases, with 7 bases lying between them. The CDR3 nucleotides are TGTGCCAGCAGCTGGAGCAGCACTGAAGCTTTCTTT. This sequence encodes CASSWSSTEAFF.

The chain is built from TRBV7-2 and TRBJ1-1; perhaps TRBD1 as D (6 bases). Deletions cut 5 bases from V and 4 bases from J, with 11 bases between. The CDR3 is 13 residues long. The germline V gene encodes CDR1 SGHTA and CDR2 FQGNSA. The CDR3 DNA reads as TGTGCCAGCAGCCCCGTCAGGGGCACTGAAGCTTTCTTT. Residues: CASSPVRGTEAFF.

The rearrangement uses TRBV2 and TRBJ1-4, with D hard to call. V lost 7 bases to trimming and J lost 0 bases, with 24 bases between them. The CDR3 has 19 amino acids. Germline V gives CDR1 SNHLY, CDR2 FYNNEI. The CDR3 protein is CASIPRVGSGLATNEKLFF. The CDR3 DNA reads TGTGCCAGCATTCCGAGGGTGGGTAGTGGTCTCGCAACTAATGAAAAACTGTTTTTT.

This chain uses TRBV5-6 with TRBJ2-1, with 7 bases matching TRBD1. The V gene end was trimmed by 4 bases and the J gene end by 7 bases; junction bases not matched to a gene: 8. The V gene's germline CDR1 is SGHDT and CDR2 YYEEEE. This CDR3 contains 14 residues. The CDR3 region is CASSTGTEYNEQFF. As DNA, the CDR3 is TGTGCCAGCAGCACCGGGACAGAGTATAATGAGCAGTTCTTC.

The J gene is TRBJ2-7, the V gene TRBV7-9; 9 positions agree with TRBD1. The CDR3 is 14 residues long. V was pared by 5 bases and J by 6 bases, with 8 bases of the junction left unmatched. From germline, CDR1 is SEHNR and CDR2 FQNEAQ (reference sequence). The CDR3 sequence is CASSPHGTGSEQYF. The CDR3 nucleotides read TGTGCCAGCAGCCCCCATGGGACAGGGTCCGAGCAGTACTTC.

The chain couples TRBV9 to TRBJ1-1; TRBD1 aligns across 7 bases. Trimming took 4 bases from V and 8 from J; bases not matched to a gene: 14. Germline loops: CDR1 SGDLS, CDR2 YYNGEE. The CDR3 is 15 residues long. The CDR3 sequence is CASSTRTGPGSEAFF. CDR3 DNA: TGTGCCAGCAGCACCCGGACAGGACCTGGCTCCGAAGCTTTCTTT.

This chain joins TRBV19 and TRBJ2-1, with TRBD2 matching 7 bases. Germline lookup yields CDR1 LNHDA and CDR2 SQIVND (reference sequence). V lost 6 bases to trimming and J lost 4 bases; unmatched junction nucleotides: 9. This CDR3 has 15 residues. The CDR3 spells CASSTRLAVYNEQFF. The CDR3 nucleotides read TGTGCCAGTAGCACACGCCTAGCGGTATACAATGAGCAGTTCTTC.

The chain carries TRBV14 and TRBJ2-5, with 7 nucleotides matching TRBD1. Germline V gene lookup returns CDR1 SGHDN and CDR2 FVKESK. CDR3 length: 15 amino acids. V shed 1 base, J shed 5 bases, and the junction held 7 bases outside the gene matches. The CDR3 bases are TGTGCCAGCAGCCAAGTCACGGACAGGAGGGAGACCCAGTACTTC. Translation: CASSQVTDRRETQYF.

This clone appeared a single time. The chain recombines TRBV28 with TRBJ2-7; the D gene is possibly TRBD2 (6 bases). Per germline, CDR1 MDHEN and CDR2 SYDVKM. CDR3 length equals 13 residues. V was cut by 4 bases and J by 4 bases, with 11 bases left in between. Here the CDR3 reads CASSSQGLYEQYF. CDR3 coding DNA: TGTGCCAGCAGTTCGCAAGGACTATACGAGCAGTACTTC. The full variable domain, in which reference TRBV28 and TRBJ2-7 provide the parts outside the CDR3, is DVKVTQSSRYLVKRTGEKVFLECVQDMDHENMFWYRQDPGLGLRLIYFSYDVKMKEKGDIPEGYSVSREKKERFSLILESASTNQTSMYLCASSSQGLYEQYFGPGTRLTVT.

The chain links TRBV27 to TRBJ1-5; D call uncertain. This CDR3 has 13 amino acids. Germline loops: CDR1 MNHEY, CDR2 SMNVEV (reference sequence). Between the trimmed V and J ends, which lost 5 bases and 1 base, there was a span of 6 bases. CDR3 DNA: TGTGCCAGCAGTATAAGCAGCAATCAGCCCCAGCATTTT. This encodes CASSISSNQPQHF.

The chain employs TRBV5-1 and TRBJ2-1; D is possibly TRBD2 (5 bases). The CDR3 contains 14 residues. V lost 4 bases to trimming and J lost 4 bases, with 12 bases between them. Germline CDR1 reads SGHRS; CDR2 reads YFSETQ. CDR3 amino acids: CASSPLLGYNEQFF. In nucleotides, the CDR3 is TGCGCCAGCAGCCCTCTACTAGGGTACAATGAGCAGTTCTTC.

This rearrangement joins TRBV5-4 to TRBJ1-1, with a possible D match to TRBD1 (6 bases). Germline-derived CDR1 and CDR2 are SGHNT and YYREEE (reference sequence). This CDR3 has 14 amino acids. V lost 3 bases and J lost 11, with 20 bases in between. The CDR3 DNA reads TGTGCCAGCAGCTCCGGTGGGGGGGGCGGATCGGCTTTCTTT. Translating gives CASSSGGGGGSAFF.

The chain is built from TRBV4-3 and TRBJ2-1, with TRBD2 as a possible D gene (6 bases). Germline-derived CDR1 and CDR2 are LGHNA and YSLEER. The CDR3 is made up of 15 amino acids. V was pared by 0 bases and J by 4 bases, with 10 bases between. CDR3 loop: CASSQDKRVYNEQFF. The CDR3 nucleotides are TGCGCCAGCAGCCAAGATAAGCGGGTATACAATGAGCAGTTCTTC.